This T cell receptor (beta chain) appears in the sequencing data of a study of blood T cell repertoires in COVID-19. On the study more broadly: Sources were T cells, B-cell-depleted T cells, or PBMCs; the material itself was cDNA or gDNA.

This clone was counted once. Germline V gives CDR1 MNHEY, CDR2 SMNVEV (reference sequence). V was shortened by 0 bases and J by 4 bases, with 12 bases between the two germline ends. The CDR3 covers 15 residues. Repertoires were generated with immunoSEQ multiplex PCR, while TCRdb's copy carries only in-frame clones and drops some. The sample shows 200,000 to 250,000 clones, around 80% of them seen only once. The study assigned cohorts using participant-reported clinical history. J is TRBJ1-1 and V is TRBV27; D unresolved. The sequence came from a man in his 60s who had recovered from COVID-19. Sequencing input: PBMCs or T cells enriched from blood (not recorded which). CDR3 region: CASSLSLVLATEAFF. Here the CDR3 DNA reads TGTGCCAGCAGTTTATCGTTGGTGTTGGCCACTGAAGCTTTCTTT.